This TCR beta chain is from a study of blood T cell repertoires in COVID-19. At the level of the study: There were acute and convalescent COVID-19 samples, and they came from the United States, Italy and Spain. Nucleic acid was either cDNA or gDNA, and it came from T cells, B-cell-depleted T cells, or PBMCs.

Study processing details: Nucleated cell number was recorded as an estimate derived from reference gene primer amplification. Sequenced by immunoSEQ multiplex PCR; TCRdb stores in-frame clones only, minus some. The V and J calls and clone size come from that table; D and trimming were worked out from the DNA. This sample carries around 270,000 clones, more than 75% of them seen once, and the ten largest clones take approximately 9.8%. The sequenced material came from peripheral blood. This receptor was taken from a man aged 40-49 years who had recovered from COVID-19.

CDR3 sequence: CATNPGDGNTEAFF. For the CDR3, the DNA is TGTGCCACCAACCCGGGGGACGGGAACACTGAAGCTTTCTTT. This rearrangement joins TRBV15 to TRBJ1-1; TRBD1 might be the D (5 bases). CDR1 is LNHNV, CDR2 YYDKDF, per germline (reference sequence). Trimming shortened V by 7 bases and J by 1 base, and 13 bases separated the two germline ends. The CDR3 is 14 residues long.